Shown below are 18 T cell receptor beta chains from a single sample sequenced in a study of OX40 agonist ivuxolimab in advanced cancers. Sequenced by immunoSEQ multiplex PCR; TCRdb stores in-frame clones only, minus some. Seen here are approximately 74,000 clones, over 75% observed once, and the top ten hold around 0.5%. The source material was CD4+ or CD8+ T cells sorted from blood, sampled in a trial of the OX40 agonist ivuxolimab. The receptors stem from an adult with an advanced solid tumor such as melanoma, head and neck, liver or kidney cancer.

The V call is TRBV19, the J call TRBJ1-5, with 7 bases matching TRBD1. There are 14 residues in the CDR3. Germline lookup yields CDR1 LNHDA and CDR2 SQIVND (reference sequence). With 10 bases clipped from V and 7 bases from J, the junction kept 13 bases outside the gene matches. The CDR3 DNA is TGTGCCACTAATACAGGGGATGGTTGGCAGCCCCAGCATTTT. This translates into CATNTGDGWQPQHF.

CDR3 nucleotide sequence: TGTGCCAGCAGCCTCGGACTAGCGGGGGGGGATACGCAGTATTTT. Translating gives CASSLGLAGGDTQYF. V is TRBV4-2 and J is TRBJ2-3; 15 bases are shared with TRBD2. J gave up 6 bases and V 4 bases, and 2 bases lay outside the gene matches. The CDR3 is 15 residues long. Germline values: CDR1 LGHNA, CDR2 YNFKEQ.

This chain joins TRBV5-1 and TRBJ1-4, with TRBD1 as a possible D gene (5 bases). V was trimmed by 5 bases and J by 4 bases, leaving 12 bases between them. The CDR3 sequence is 14 residues long. Germline V CDR1 and CDR2: SGHRS, YFSETQ. The CDR3: CASSIGASNEKLFF. The DNA for the CDR3 is TGCGCCAGCAGTATTGGGGCTAGTAATGAAAAACTGTTTTTT.

The gene calls are TRBV2 and TRBJ2-7; D could derive from TRBD1 or TRBD2 (5 bases each). Trimming left V 7 bases short and J 5 bases short, with 15 bases between. The CDR3 totals 13 residues. Germline V lookup: CDR1 SNHLY, CDR2 FYNNEI. Here the CDR3 reads CASNEGRDHEQYF. The CDR3 DNA sequence: TGTGCCAGCAACGAGGGGCGCGACCACGAGCAGTACTTC.

This rearrangement joins TRBV4-3 to TRBJ1-2; no definite D call. The CDR3 is made up of 16 amino acids. V was pared by 4 bases and J by 4 bases, with 19 bases between. Germline CDR1 and CDR2: LGHNA and YSLEER. CDR3 nucleotides: TGCGCCAGCAGCCTAAGGGTTAGGGTCTGGGGCTATGGCTACACCTTC. Amino acids: CASSLRVRVWGYGYTF.

The CDR3 DNA reads TGTGCCAGCAGCGCCGGGACAGGGGTTTGGGATGAGCAGTTCTTC. It encodes CASSAGTGVWDEQFF. V gene TRBV7-9 combines with J gene TRBJ2-1, with 10 positions matching TRBD1. The CDR3 is 15 amino acids. Germline V gene data show CDR1 as SEHNR and CDR2 as FQNEAQ (reference sequence). The V and J ends lost 5 bases and 8 bases, in that order; junction bases with no gene match: 9.

The genes are TRBV28 and TRBJ2-4, with D possibly being TRBD1 or TRBD2 (6 bases each). V lost 4 bases to trimming and J lost 1 base, with 14 bases between them. Germline assignment: CDR1 MDHEN and CDR2 SYDVKM. The CDR3 is made up of 16 amino acids. In DNA form, the CDR3 reads TGTGCCAGCAGTTCGGGGGCCGAGGGGGCCAAAAACATTCAGTACTTC. Protein product: CASSSGAEGAKNIQYF.

The V and J genes are TRBV2 and TRBJ2-2; D is ambiguous. The length of the CDR3 is 15 residues. Germline CDR1 reads SNHLY; CDR2 reads FYNNEI. The V gene lost 1 base and the J gene lost 2 bases, with 8 bases spanning the gap. The CDR3 reads CASSEGAINTGELFF. The CDR3 DNA is TGTGCCAGCAGTGAAGGGGCTATTAACACCGGGGAGCTGTTTTTT. The whole variable domain, filled in from reference TRBV2 and TRBJ2-2, reads EPEVTQTPSHQVTQMGQEVILRCVPISNHLYFYWYRQILGQKVEFLVSFYNNEISEKSEIFDDQFSVERPDGSNFTLKIRSTKLEDSAMYFCASSEGAINTGELFFGEGSRLTVL.

The chain links TRBV18 to TRBJ1-1; 7 nucleotides line up with TRBD1. V lost 3 bases, J lost 3 bases, and 7 bases stayed unmatched. The CDR3 is 15 residues long. Germline V CDR1 and CDR2: KGHSH, LQKENI. The CDR3 region has the DNA TGTGCCAGCTCACCCGGAGACAGGGTAGACACTGAAGCTTTCTTT. Its protein product is CASSPGDRVDTEAFF. The entire variable domain, with the rest obtained from reference TRBV18 and TRBJ1-1, is as follows: NAGVMQNPRHLVRRRGQEARLRCSPMKGHSHVYWYRQLPEEGLKFMVYLQKENIIDESGMPKERFSAEFPKEGPSILRIQQVVRGDSAAYFCASSPGDRVDTEAFFGQGTRLTVV.

The rearrangement uses TRBV5-6 and TRBJ1-3; no clear D gene. V was shortened by 0 bases and J by 0 bases, with 10 bases between the two germline ends. Germline V CDR1 and CDR2: SGHDT, YYEEEE. The CDR3 has 16 amino acids. The CDR3 loop reads CASSLASRSSGNTIYF. Here the CDR3 DNA reads TGTGCCAGCAGCTTGGCGTCCCGAAGCTCTGGAAACACCATATATTTT. The whole variable domain, remainder taken from reference TRBV5-6 and TRBJ1-3, is DAGVTQSPTHLIKTRGQQVTLRCSPKSGHDTVSWYQQALGQGPQFIFQYYEEEERQRGNFPDRFSGHQFPNYSSELNVNALLLGDSALYLCASSLASRSSGNTIYFGEGSWLTVV.

The rearrangement links TRBV11-3 to TRBJ1-2; D unresolved. The CDR3 consists of 14 residues. V lost 1 base, J lost 3 bases, and 9 bases lay in between. Germline CDR1 SGHNT, CDR2 YENEEA. In DNA form, the CDR3 reads TGTGCCAGCAGCTTAGCGGGGATCCACTATGGCTACACCTTC. This codes for CASSLAGIHYGYTF. The full variable domain, its missing parts supplied by reference TRBV11-3 and TRBJ1-2, is EAGVVQSPRYKIIEKKQPVAFWCNPISGHNTLYWYLQNLGQGPELLIRYENEEAVDDSQLPKDRFSAERLKGVDSTLKIQPAELGDSAVYLCASSLAGIHYGYTFGSGTRLTVV.

This chain joins TRBV6-1 and TRBJ1-1, with D perhaps TRBD1 (6 bases). This CDR3 contains 15 residues. Germline-derived CDR1 and CDR2 are MNHNS and SASEGT. The V and J ends lost 0 bases and 1 base respectively, with 9 bases between them. The CDR3 region has the DNA TGTGCCAGCAGTGAAGCAAGGGGGGGGAACACTGAAGCTTTCTTT. This codes for CASSEARGGNTEAFF.

The rearrangement uses TRBV11-3 and TRBJ2-2, with D possibly TRBD2 on 5 matching bases. V was trimmed by 0 bases and J by 5 bases, leaving 16 bases between them. Germline CDR1 reads SGHNT; CDR2 reads YENEEA. The CDR3 runs 17 residues. The CDR3 reads CASSLDIRYSGTGELFF. For the CDR3, the DNA is TGTGCCAGCAGCTTAGATATCCGGTATTCGGGGACCGGGGAGCTGTTTTTT.

The chain links TRBV5-5 to TRBJ2-7, with no clear D. The V and J ends lost 0 bases and 2 bases respectively, with 6 bases between them. There are 13 residues in the CDR3. Germline V gives CDR1 SGHKS, CDR2 YYEKEE (reference sequence). CDR3: CASSLADPYEQYF. For the CDR3, the DNA is TGTGCCAGCAGCTTGGCCGACCCCTACGAGCAGTACTTC.

J is TRBJ2-2 and V is TRBV18; 10 nucleotides match TRBD1. V shed 0 bases and J 2 bases; nucleotides not matched to a gene: 3. Germline assignment: CDR1 KGHSH and CDR2 LQKENI. The CDR3 extends over 17 amino acids. In DNA, the CDR3 is TGTGCCAGCTCACCACCCGGACAGGGGGTCAACACCGGGGAGCTGTTTTTT. This sequence encodes CASSPPGQGVNTGELFF.

A single count supports this clone. The rearrangement uses TRBV21-1 and TRBJ1-1. TRBV21-1 is a documented pseudogene. The CDR3 spans 12 residues. The CDR3 spells CASSNSRPEAFF. The CDR3 DNA is TGTGCCAGCAGCAACTCTCGTCCGGAAGCTTTCTTT.

This CDR3 reads CASTLQGAGTEAFF. CDR3 DNA sequence: TGTGCCAGCACACTACAGGGGGCGGGAACTGAAGCTTTCTTT. The rearrangement links TRBV6-1 to TRBJ1-1; 9 bases align to TRBD1. From germline, CDR1 is MNHNS and CDR2 SASEGT. The CDR3 spans 14 residues. V gave up 7 bases and J gave up 5 bases; unmatched junction bases: 8.

The genes are TRBV7-9 and TRBJ1-5; D unclear. The CDR3 contains 12 residues. Germline V gives CDR1 SEHNR, CDR2 FQNEAQ (reference sequence). The V end was cut by 0 bases, the J end by 5 bases, with 2 bases between. DNA for the CDR3: TGTGCCAGCAGCTTAGCGGATCAGCCCCAGCATTTT. This encodes CASSLADQPQHF.